The rows below give T cell receptor beta chains drawn from one sample of a study of shared clonotypes between healthy human individuals. Some clones are missing from TCRdb's copy, which holds only in-frame ones; the method was immunoSEQ multiplex PCR. The sample carries roughly 1,500,000 clones, approximately 98% recorded once. The material sequenced was naive CD4+ T cells sorted from blood. Receptor source: a man aged 25-45 years in good health. CDR3s include the opening cysteine and the closing phenylalanine or tryptophan. D genes are given only for firm matches. Clone size, where shown, is once, few, many, or a class for clones that have expanded.

.	.	TRBV7-6	TRBJ2-7	CASSLAGGEQYF	TGTGCCAGCAGCTTAGCTGGGGGCGAGCAGTACTTC
TRBD1	.	TRBV11-3	TRBJ2-5	CASSLGISGQGQETQYF	TGTGCCAGCAGCTTAGGCATTTCGGGACAGGGGCAAGAGACCCAGTACTTC
.	.	TRBV28	TRBJ1-1	CASSQKFTEAFF	TGTGCCAGCAGCCAAAAATTCACTGAAGCTTTCTTT
TRBD2	.	TRBV7-7	TRBJ2-1	CASSFRLAGGSDEQFF	TGTGCTAGCAGCTTCAGACTAGCGGGAGGTAGCGATGAGCAGTTCTTC
TRBD2	.	TRBV10-1	TRBJ2-2	CASSLGGRSTGELFF	TGCGCCAGCAGCTTGGGCGGGAGGAGTACCGGGGAGCTGTTTTTT
TRBD1	.	TRBV10-3	TRBJ2-2	CAAHPGQGVGELFF	TGTGCCGCTCATCCGGGACAGGGGGTCGGGGAGCTGTTTTTT
.	.	TRBV6-1	TRBJ2-7	CASSERQTYEQYF	TGTGCCAGCAGTGAAAGACAGACCTACGAGCAGTACTTC
.	.	TRBV5-1	TRBJ2-7	CASSRRDPPIYEQYF	TGCGCCAGCAGCCGCCGGGACCCGCCCATTTACGAGCAGTACTTC
.	.	TRBV28	TRBJ1-2	CASSLSNLQGGGYTF	TGTGCCAGCAGTTTAAGCAACCTACAGGGAGGCGGCTACACCTTC
.	once	TRBV2	TRBJ2-6	CASSVFSGANVLTF	TGTGCCAGCAGTGTTTTTTCCGGGGCCAACGTCCTGACTTTC
TRBD1	once	TRBV5-6	TRBJ2-2	CASSDRGQFTGELFF	TGTGCCAGCAGCGACAGGGGGCAGTTCACCGGGGAGCTGTTTTTT
.	.	TRBV27	TRBJ2-6	CASRFAVTPSGANVLTF	TGTGCCAGCAGATTTGCTGTCACTCCCTCTGGGGCCAACGTCCTGACTTTC
.	.	TRBV7-2	TRBJ2-4	CASSLRERRDIQYF	TGTGCCAGCAGCTTACGGGAGAGGAGGGACATTCAGTACTTC
.	.	TRBV9	TRBJ1-4	CASNLGHSNEKLFF	TGTGCCAGCAATCTAGGACACAGTAATGAAAAACTGTTTTTT
TRBD1	.	TRBV19	TRBJ2-7	CASSIGQGANYEQYF	TGTGCCAGTAGTATAGGACAGGGTGCAAACTACGAGCAGTACTTC
.	.	TRBV7-9	TRBJ1-1	CASATAGTEAFF	TGTGCCAGCGCTACAGCGGGGACTGAAGCTTTCTTT
.	.	TRBV18	TRBJ1-5	CASSPIHHLNQPQHF	TGTGCCAGCTCACCAATCCACCACTTAAATCAGCCCCAGCATTTT
.	.	TRBV14	TRBJ2-2	CASSPNFAGELFF	TGTGCCAGCAGCCCCAACTTCGCCGGGGAGCTGTTTTTT
.	.	TRBV2	TRBJ2-3	CASSEGGGSTDTQYF	TGTGCCAGCAGTGAGGGAGGAGGGAGCACAGATACGCAGTATTTT
.	once	TRBV6-6	TRBJ1-3	CASSYSGRVSGNTIYF	TGTGCCAGCAGTTACTCAGGGCGAGTGTCTGGAAACACCATATATTTT
.	.	TRBV5-1	TRBJ1-3	CASSLAQSSGNTIYF	TGCGCCAGCAGCTTGGCTCAGAGCTCTGGAAACACCATATATTTT
.	.	TRBV10-2	TRBJ2-7	CASSGNRVGTYEQYF	TGCGCCAGCAGTGGCAACAGGGTTGGCACCTACGAGCAGTACTTC
TRBD1	once	TRBV23-1	TRBJ2-5	CASSRAPGQGETQYF	TGCGCCAGCAGTCGCGCCCCGGGACAGGGGGAGACCCAGTACTTC
.	.	TRBV6-5	TRBJ1-5	CASSYSQNNQPQHF	TGTGCCAGCAGTTACTCTCAGAATAATCAGCCCCAGCATTTT
.	.	TRBV19	TRBJ1-1	CASSTTAYNTEAFF	TGTGCCAGTAGTACGACGGCATATAACACTGAAGCTTTCTTT
.	.	TRBV25-1	TRBJ2-2	CASGQFGNTGELFF	TGTGCCAGCGGACAGTTCGGGAACACCGGGGAGCTGTTTTTT
.	.	TRBV7-9	TRBJ1-2	CASNSDLNYGYTF	TGTGCCAGCAACTCGGACCTGAACTATGGCTACACCTTC
.	once	TRBV7-9	TRBJ1-3	CASSLDPGRISGNTIYF	TGTGCCAGCAGCTTAGACCCCGGGAGGATCTCTGGAAACACCATATATTTT
TRBD1	.	TRBV9	TRBJ2-5	CASSLGRVAGGQETQYF	TGTGCCAGCAGTTTAGGTCGGGTGGCAGGGGGACAAGAGACCCAGTACTTC
TRBD1	once	TRBV5-4	TRBJ2-2	CASSLRTGKNTGELFF	TGTGCCAGCAGCCTACGGACAGGGAAGAACACCGGGGAGCTGTTTTTT
TRBD1	.	TRBV5-6	TRBJ1-1	CASSSFIWRERGQGTEAFF	TGTGCCAGCAGCTCTTTTATTTGGAGGGAAAGGGGGCAAGGCACTGAAGCTTTCTTT
.	.	TRBV10-3	TRBJ2-1	CAAGATGLSYNEQFF	TGTGCCGCGGGGGCGACAGGGCTGTCCTACAATGAGCAGTTCTTC
.	.	TRBV28	TRBJ2-7	CASTQPGTYEQYF	TGTGCCAGCACCCAGCCAGGGACATACGAGCAGTACTTC
.	once	TRBV5-1	TRBJ2-5	CASSLAGRRQETQYF	TGCGCCAGCAGCTTAGCAGGGAGAAGGCAAGAGACCCAGTACTTC
TRBD1	.	TRBV7-2	TRBJ1-4	CASSRDRGGEKLFF	TGTGCCAGCAGTCGCGACAGGGGGGGTGAAAAACTGTTTTTT
TRBD2	.	TRBV2	TRBJ2-5	CASSEGLEETQYF	TGTGCCAGCAGCGAGGGACTAGAAGAGACCCAGTACTTC
.	.	TRBV7-9	TRBJ2-7	CASSPVYEQYF	TGTGCCAGCAGCCCAGTCTACGAGCAGTACTTC
.	.	TRBV7-9	TRBJ1-4	CASSRGATNEKLFF	TGTGCCAGCAGCAGGGGCGCAACTAATGAAAAACTGTTTTTT
TRBD2	.	TRBV5-1	TRBJ2-7	CASSSGLAVSYEQYF	TGCGCCAGCAGCTCGGGACTAGCGGTATCCTACGAGCAGTACTTC
.	.	TRBV6-6	TRBJ2-7	CASSYSSLNIGEQYF	TGTGCCAGCAGTTACTCGTCCCTAAACATCGGCGAGCAGTACTTC
TRBD1	.	TRBV5-4	TRBJ2-5	CASYPGQGVEETQYF	TGTGCCAGCTACCCGGGACAGGGGGTAGAAGAGACCCAGTACTTC
TRBD2	.	TRBV10-1	TRBJ2-3	CASSELTSPDTQYF	TGCGCCAGCAGTGAGCTGACTAGCCCAGATACGCAGTATTTT
.	.	TRBV19	TRBJ2-1	CASNLGGRGVYQQFF	TGTGCCAGTAATCTCGGTGGAAGGGGCGTTTATCAGCAGTTCTTC
.	.	TRBV27	TRBJ2-7	CASSFLTNSYEQYF	TGTGCCAGCAGTTTTCTAACGAACTCCTACGAGCAGTACTTC
.	.	TRBV19	TRBJ2-1	CASEGRSVLGNEQFF	TGTGCCAGCGAAGGCCGCTCCGTTCTTGGGAATGAGCAGTTCTTC
.	.	TRBV18	TRBJ2-7	CASSPVAGTTYEQYF	TGTGCCAGCTCCCCGGTTGCAGGGACGACCTACGAGCAGTACTTC
TRBD2	.	TRBV7-9	TRBJ2-7	CASSLAWREAYEQYF	TGTGCCAGCAGCTTAGCCTGGCGGGAGGCCTACGAGCAGTACTTC
.	.	TRBV9	TRBJ2-2	CASSVDPNTGELFF	TGTGCCAGCAGCGTAGATCCGAACACCGGGGAGCTGTTTTTT
.	.	TRBV7-8	TRBJ2-7	CASSKTGYEQYF	TGTGCCAGCAGCAAGACCGGCTACGAGCAGTACTTC
TRBD1	.	TRBV6-5	TRBJ1-5	CASSPDRGRDQPQHF	TGTGCCAGCAGTCCGGACAGGGGGCGCGACCAGCCCCAGCATTTT
TRBD1	.	TRBV6-5	TRBJ2-7	CASSYARTGAGEQYF	TGTGCCAGCAGCTACGCCCGGACAGGGGCGGGCGAGCAGTACTTC